These T cell receptor beta chains were read from a single sample in a study of T cells in Graves' hyperthyroidism and ophthalmopathy. TCRdb re-analysed the multiplex PCR reads in MiXCR, keeping a single row per CDR3 protein. The repertoire includes some 700,000 distinct CDR3 sequences, roughly 17% of them detected once, and around 16% sits in the top ten. Material for sequencing was blood. These receptors were collected from a man in his fifties with Graves' hyperthyroidism. The CDR3 runs from the conserved cysteine through the conserved F or W. A D gene is named only where the DNA matches it firmly. Not every row has a clone size; where given, it reads once, few, many or a size class.

j_gene | v_gene | d_gene | abundance | CDR3nt | CDR3aa
TRBJ2-1 | TRBV9 | TRBD2 | . | TGTGCCAGCAGCGTAGTTAGCGGGAGCAATGAGCAGTTCTTC | CASSVVSGSNEQFF
TRBJ2-2 | TRBV6-1 | . | few | TGTGCCAGCAGTTGGGACGGAGATTTGATCCGCGGGGAGCTGTTTTTT | CASSWDGDLIRGELFF
TRBJ2-1 | TRBV19 | TRBD2 | . | TGTGCCAGTAGTATGAAGGGGAGGGCCTACAATGAGCAGTTCTTC | CASSMKGRAYNEQFF
TRBJ2-7 | TRBV4-1 | TRBD1 | many | TGCGCCAGCAGCTTCGACAGGGGGTCCAACGAGCAGTACTTC | CASSFDRGSNEQYF
TRBJ2-7 | TRBV27 | . | . | TGTGCCAGCAGTATCCGGGACCCCCAGTACGAGCAGTACTTC | CASSIRDPQYEQYF
TRBJ2-3 | TRBV28 | TRBD1 | many | TGTGCCAGCAGCCCGGGACAGGGGGTCCCAGATACGCAGTATTTT | CASSPGQGVPDTQYF
TRBJ2-7 | TRBV28 | . | . | TGTGCCAGCAGTTTACGGGGGTACAATGAGCAGTACTTC | CASSLRGYNEQYF
TRBJ1-2 | TRBV20-1 | . | few | TGCAGTGCTAGACAGACAGACTACATTGGCTACACCTTC | CSARQTDYIGYTF
TRBJ2-1 | TRBV30 | . | . | TGTGCCTGGAGTCTTATAAATGAGCAGTTCTTC | CAWSLINEQFF
TRBJ2-3 | TRBV7-9 | . | . | TGTGCCAGCAGCTTAGCAAGGAGTAGCACAGATACGCAGTATTTT | CASSLARSSTDTQYF
TRBJ2-7 | TRBV7-2 | . | many | TGTGCCAGCAGCTTAGGACAAAGGGGGGGCGAGCAGTACTTC | CASSLGQRGGEQYF
TRBJ2-2 | TRBV28 | . | few | TGTGCCAGCACCCTGTGGAGGGCAAACACCGGGGAGCTGTTTTTT | CASTLWRANTGELFF
TRBJ1-6 | TRBV25-1 | TRBD1 | many | TGTGCCAGCAGTGGCTTGAGGACAGGTTTCCCTTATTCACCCCTCCACTTT | CASSGLRTGFPYSPLHF
TRBJ1-2 | TRBV7-3 | . | many | TGTGCCAGCAGCTTACTGCCGGGTACCTATGGCTACACCTTC | CASSLLPGTYGYTF
TRBJ2-3 | TRBV19 | TRBD2 | once | TGTGCCATTACCACGGGAGGGCTGACAGATACGCAGTATTTT | CAITTGGLTDTQYF
TRBJ2-4 | TRBV7-2 | . | many | TGTGCCAGCAGCGGAAGCGAGAACATTCAGTACTTC | CASSGSENIQYF
TRBJ2-1 | TRBV16 | TRBD2 | . | TGTGCCAGCAGCCAATCGGCCGAGCGGGGGCATTTCAATGAGCAGTTCTTC | CASSQSAERGHFNEQFF
TRBJ2-7 | TRBV6-2/TRBV6-3 | . | few | TGTGCCAGCAGCCCAGGGGTCCGGTCAGCCTACGAGCAGTACTTC | CASSPGVRSAYEQYF
TRBJ1-2 | TRBV29-1 | . | many | TGCAGCGTTGAAGATCGGGGAGGGAGAAATGGCTACACCTTC | CSVEDRGGRNGYTF
TRBJ2-7 | TRBV30 | TRBD1 | many | TGTGCCTGGAGTCTAGTCCGGACAGGGGCCGAGCAGTACTTC | CAWSLVRTGAEQYF
TRBJ2-3 | TRBV10-1 | . | many | TGCGCCAGCAGTGATCCCCGAGGGTATAGCACAGATACGCAGTATTTT | CASSDPRGYSTDTQYF
TRBJ2-1 | TRBV10-2 | TRBD2 | . | TGCGCCAGCAGTGGTTGGACTAGCGGGTTTTACAATGAGCAGTTCTTC | CASSGWTSGFYNEQFF